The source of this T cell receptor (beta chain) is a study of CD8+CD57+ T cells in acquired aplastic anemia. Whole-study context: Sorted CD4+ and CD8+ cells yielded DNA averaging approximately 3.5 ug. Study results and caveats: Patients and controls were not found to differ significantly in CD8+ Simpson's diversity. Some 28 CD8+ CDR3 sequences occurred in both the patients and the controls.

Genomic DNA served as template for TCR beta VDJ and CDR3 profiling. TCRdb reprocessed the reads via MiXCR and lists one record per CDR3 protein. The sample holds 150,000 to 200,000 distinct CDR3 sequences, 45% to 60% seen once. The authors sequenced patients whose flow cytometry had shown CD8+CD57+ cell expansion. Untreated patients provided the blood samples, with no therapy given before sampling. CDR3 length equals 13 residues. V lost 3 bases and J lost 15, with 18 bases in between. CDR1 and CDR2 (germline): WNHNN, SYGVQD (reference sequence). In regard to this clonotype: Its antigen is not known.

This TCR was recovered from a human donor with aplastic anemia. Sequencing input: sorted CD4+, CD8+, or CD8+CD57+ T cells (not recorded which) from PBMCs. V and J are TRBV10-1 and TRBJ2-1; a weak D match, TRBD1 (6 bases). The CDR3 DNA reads TGCGCCAGCAGTGAACAACAGGGTTCAGTTCGGTTCTTC. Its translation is CASSEQQGSVRFF.